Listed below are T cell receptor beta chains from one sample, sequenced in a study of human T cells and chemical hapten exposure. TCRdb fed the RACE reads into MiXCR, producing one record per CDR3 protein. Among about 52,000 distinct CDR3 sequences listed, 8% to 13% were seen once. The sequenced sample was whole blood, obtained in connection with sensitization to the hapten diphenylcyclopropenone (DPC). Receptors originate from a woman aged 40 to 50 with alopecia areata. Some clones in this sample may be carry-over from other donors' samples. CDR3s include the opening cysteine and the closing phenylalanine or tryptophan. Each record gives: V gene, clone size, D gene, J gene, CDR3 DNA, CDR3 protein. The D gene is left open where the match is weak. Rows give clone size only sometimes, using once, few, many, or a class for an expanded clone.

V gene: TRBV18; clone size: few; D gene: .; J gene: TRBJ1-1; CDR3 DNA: TGTGCCAGCTCACCCTCGACTGGACTTAACACTGAAGCTTTCTTT; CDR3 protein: CASSPSTGLNTEAFF
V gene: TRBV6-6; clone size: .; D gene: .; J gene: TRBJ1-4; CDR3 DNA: TGTGCCAGCAGTTCCAGGGGCTCCGAAAAACTGTTTTTT; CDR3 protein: CASSSRGSEKLFF
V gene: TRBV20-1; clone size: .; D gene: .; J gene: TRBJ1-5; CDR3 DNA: TGCAGTGCTAGTTCCCCTGGATATAGCAATCAGCCCCAGCATTTT; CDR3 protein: CSASSPGYSNQPQHF
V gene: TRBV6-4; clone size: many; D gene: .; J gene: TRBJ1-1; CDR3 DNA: TGTGCCAGCAGCCCCTTCCTCCTTCTTTGCACTGAAGCTTTCTTT; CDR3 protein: CASSPFLLLCTEAFF
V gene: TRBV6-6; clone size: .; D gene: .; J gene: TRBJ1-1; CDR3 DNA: TGTGCCAGCAGTTCACAGGGTACGAACACTGAAGCTTTCTTT; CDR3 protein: CASSSQGTNTEAFF
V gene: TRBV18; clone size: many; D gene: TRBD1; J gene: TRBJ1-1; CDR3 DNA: TGTGCCAGCTCACCCCCAGGGGGGGGTAGGGGCACTGAAGCTTTCTTT; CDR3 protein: CASSPPGGGRGTEAFF
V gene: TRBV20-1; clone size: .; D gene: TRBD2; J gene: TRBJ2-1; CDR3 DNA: TGCAGTGCTCAAGCGGGAGTCTCCTACAATGAGCAGTTCTTC; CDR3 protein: CSAQAGVSYNEQFF
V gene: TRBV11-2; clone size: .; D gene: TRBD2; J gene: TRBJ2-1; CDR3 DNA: TGCGCCAGCAGCGTTCATGGGAAAAGCGGGGGCCTGATCATCGAGCAGTTCTTC; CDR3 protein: CASSVHGKSGGLIIEQFF
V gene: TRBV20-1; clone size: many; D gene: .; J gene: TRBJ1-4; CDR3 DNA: TGCAGTGCTAGAGTTCAAGAAGGAAGGGAAAAACTGTTTTTT; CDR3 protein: CSARVQEGREKLFF
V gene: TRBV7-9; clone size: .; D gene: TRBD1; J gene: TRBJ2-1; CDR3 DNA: TGTGCCAGCAGCTTAGGATGGGACAGGGGGCCCTACAATGAGCAGTTCTTC; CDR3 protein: CASSLGWDRGPYNEQFF
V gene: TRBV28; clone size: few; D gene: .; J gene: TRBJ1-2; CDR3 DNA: TGTGCCAGCAGTTTTCGGAGCGAAATTAACTATGGCTACACCTTC; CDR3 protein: CASSFRSEINYGYTF
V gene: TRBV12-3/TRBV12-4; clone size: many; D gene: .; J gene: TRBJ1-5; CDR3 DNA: TGTGCCAGCAGTTTTGGGACGTGGAACAATCAGCCCCAGCATTTT; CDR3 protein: CASSFGTWNNQPQHF
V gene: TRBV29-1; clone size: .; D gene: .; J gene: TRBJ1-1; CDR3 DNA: TGCAGCGCCCTGCTCAGGACCACTGAAGCTTTCTTT; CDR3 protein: CSALLRTTEAFF
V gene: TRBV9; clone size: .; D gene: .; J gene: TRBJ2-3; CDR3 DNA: TGTGCCAGCAGCGTAGGTACGGGAGATACGCAGTATTTT; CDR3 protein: CASSVGTGDTQYF
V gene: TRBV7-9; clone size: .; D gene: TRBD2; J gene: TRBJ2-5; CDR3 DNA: TGTGCCAGCAGCTTCCTAGCGGGAGATGTTCCCCAAGAGACCCAGTACTTC; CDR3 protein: CASSFLAGDVPQETQYF
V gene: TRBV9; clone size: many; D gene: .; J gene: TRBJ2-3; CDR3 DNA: TGTGCCAGCAGCTCGGAAAATATCGCAGATACGCAGTATTTT; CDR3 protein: CASSSENIADTQYF
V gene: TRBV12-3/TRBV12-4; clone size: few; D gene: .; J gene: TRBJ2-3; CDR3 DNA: TGTGCCAGCAGTTTAGTAGAAAGGCCAGATACGCAGTATTTT; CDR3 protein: CASSLVERPDTQYF
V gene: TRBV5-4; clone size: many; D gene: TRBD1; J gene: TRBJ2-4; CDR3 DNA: TGTGCCAGCAGGCGGGACAGGTTGGACATTCAGTACTTC; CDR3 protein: CASRRDRLDIQYF
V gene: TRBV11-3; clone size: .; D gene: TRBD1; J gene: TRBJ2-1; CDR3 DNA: TGTGCCAGCAGCCCTCGGGACAGGTACAATGAGCAGTTCTTC; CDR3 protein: CASSPRDRYNEQFF
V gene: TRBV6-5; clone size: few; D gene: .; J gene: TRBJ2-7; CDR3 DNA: TGTGCCAGCAGTTTAGGGCAGGGTAGCTCCTACGAGCAGTACTTC; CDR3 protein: CASSLGQGSSYEQYF
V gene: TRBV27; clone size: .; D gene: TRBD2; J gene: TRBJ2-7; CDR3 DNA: TGTGCCAGCAGTTCATTGACTAGCGGGATTGACAACGAGCAGTACTTC; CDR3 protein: CASSSLTSGIDNEQYF
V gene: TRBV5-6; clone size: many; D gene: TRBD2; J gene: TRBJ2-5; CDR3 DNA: TGTGCCAGCAGCTTGGGACTAGCGGGCGAGACCCAGTACTTC; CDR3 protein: CASSLGLAGETQYF
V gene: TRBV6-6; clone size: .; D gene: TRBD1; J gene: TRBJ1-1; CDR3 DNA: TGTGCCAGCACCCCGGACAGGGCCTTTGTCACTGAAGCTTTCTTT; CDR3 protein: CASTPDRAFVTEAFF
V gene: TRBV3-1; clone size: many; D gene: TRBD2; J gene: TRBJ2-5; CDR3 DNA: TGTGCCAGCAGCCCAGGACTAGCGGGAGACGGAGAGACCCAGTACTTC; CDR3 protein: CASSPGLAGDGETQYF
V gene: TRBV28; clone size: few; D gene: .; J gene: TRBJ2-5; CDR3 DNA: TGTGCCAGCAGTTCCGGGTCCCTTGGGGGAGAGACCCAGTACTTC; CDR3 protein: CASSSGSLGGETQYF
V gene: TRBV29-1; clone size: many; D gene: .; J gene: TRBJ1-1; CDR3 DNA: TGCAGCGTTGGAGGACAACCAAACACTGAAGCTTTCTTT; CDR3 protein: CSVGGQPNTEAFF
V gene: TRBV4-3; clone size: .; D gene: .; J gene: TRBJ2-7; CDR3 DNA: TGCGCCAGCAGCCTGACCACTGCCACCTACGAGCAGTACTTC; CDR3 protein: CASSLTTATYEQYF
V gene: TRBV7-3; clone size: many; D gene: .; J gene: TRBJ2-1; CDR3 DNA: TGTGCCAGCAGCCCGGGGGCACGCAATGAGCAGTTCTTC; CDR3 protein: CASSPGARNEQFF
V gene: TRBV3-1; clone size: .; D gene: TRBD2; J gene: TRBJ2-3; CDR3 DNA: TGTGCCAGCAGCCAAGAGGGATTCCTAGCGGGAGGGGATACGCAGTATTTT; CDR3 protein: CASSQEGFLAGGDTQYF
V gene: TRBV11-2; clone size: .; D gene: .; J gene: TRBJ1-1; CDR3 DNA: TGTGCCAGCAGCGATACAGGGCGCACTGAAGCTTTCTTT; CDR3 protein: CASSDTGRTEAFF
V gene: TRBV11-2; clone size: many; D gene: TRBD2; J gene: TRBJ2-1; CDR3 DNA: TGTGCCAGCAGCTTCTCCCCGACTAGCGGCTCCTACAATGAGCAGTTCTTC; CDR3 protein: CASSFSPTSGSYNEQFF
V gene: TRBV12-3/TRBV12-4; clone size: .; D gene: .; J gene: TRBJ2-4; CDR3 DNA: TGTGCCAGCAGTCAATGGATGGACATTCAGTACTTC; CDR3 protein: CASSQWMDIQYF
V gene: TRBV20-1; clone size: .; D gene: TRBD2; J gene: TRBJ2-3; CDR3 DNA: TGCAGTGCGCCTAGGCCAGGCGGGAGATCGGATACGCAGTATTTT; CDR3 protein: CSAPRPGGRSDTQYF
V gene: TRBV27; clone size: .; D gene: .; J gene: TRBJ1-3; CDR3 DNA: TGTGCCAGCAGTAGGGGGGGAAGCTCTGGAAACACCATATATTTT; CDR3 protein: CASSRGGSSGNTIYF